Presented here are 14 T cell receptor beta chains from one specimen sequenced in a study of glioma-infiltrating T cells after dendritic cell vaccination. The table came from immunoSEQ multiplex PCR; TCRdb's copy has only in-frame clones and leaves some out. The sample has some 58,000 clones; about 84% are singletons. Specified time point: after dendritic cell vaccination, including at tumor progression/relapse. The sequencing here drew on blood, taken after dendritic cell vaccination. All receptors derive from a human donor with glioblastoma.

The chain combines TRBV28 with TRBJ2-5; 7 nucleotides match TRBD2. The V segment lost 5 bases and the J segment 5 bases; nucleotides outside the gene matches: 5. This CDR3 is built from 13 residues. In germline, CDR1 is MDHEN, CDR2 SYDVKM. CDR3 in DNA: TGTGCCAGCAGTCCCGCGGGGGAGGAGACCCAGTACTTC. Protein: CASSPAGEETQYF.

V gene TRBV30 combines with J gene TRBJ2-3; D perhaps matches TRBD2 (5 bases). This CDR3 contains 12 residues. Germline loops: CDR1 GTSNPN, CDR2 SVGIG (reference sequence). Trimming stripped 0 bases from V and 6 bases from J, with 7 bases between. This CDR3 is CAWSVRGDTQYF. CDR3 DNA sequence: TGTGCCTGGAGTGTACGAGGGGATACGCAGTATTTT.

This clone appeared once. This chain links TRBV4-1 with TRBJ2-7; the match to TRBD1 covers 8 bases. Per the germline V gene, CDR1 is MGHRA and CDR2 is YSYEKL. This CDR3 contains 14 residues. Trimming took 5 bases from V and 1 from J; bases not matched to a gene: 4. The CDR3 protein is CASSLGQGSYEQYF. The CDR3, as DNA: TGCGCCAGCAGCTTAGGACAGGGTTCCTACGAGCAGTACTTC.

The chain uses TRBV7-6 and TRBJ2-3; 12 nucleotides line up with TRBD2. The CDR3 extends over 18 amino acids. The germline CDR1 and CDR2 sequences are SGHVS and FNYEAQ. J gave up 4 bases and V 2 bases, and 10 bases lay outside the gene matches. This CDR3 is CASSLLASGGASADTQYF. CDR3 in DNA: TGTGCCAGCAGCTTATTGGCTAGCGGGGGGGCATCGGCAGATACGCAGTATTTT.

The rearrangement uses TRBV4-3 and TRBJ1-6; D might be TRBD1 (6 bases). The CDR3 is 17 residues long. Trimming pared 0 bases from V and 6 bases from J, leaving 15 bases between. Germline V CDR1 and CDR2: LGHNA, YSLEER. The CDR3 DNA reads as TGCGCCAGCAGCCAAGATCGGACAGCCAGCTTTAATTCACCCCTCCACTTT. Translated, it gives CASSQDRTASFNSPLHF.

The chain links TRBV6-6 to TRBJ1-2; 7 nucleotides match TRBD1. This CDR3 comprises 15 residues. CDR1 and CDR2 (germline): MNHNY, SVGAGI (reference sequence). V lost 4 bases and J lost 6; bases outside the gene matches: 11. The CDR3 region has the DNA TGTGCCAGCAGTTTCGGCCCAAGGACAGGCCATGGCTACACCTTC. Its protein product is CASSFGPRTGHGYTF.

V and J are TRBV4-3 and TRBJ2-6; TRBD2 aligns across 16 bases. The V segment lost 5 bases and the J segment 4 bases; nucleotides outside the gene matches: 5. Germline CDR1 and CDR2: LGHNA and YSLEER. The CDR3 contains 18 residues. In nucleotides, the CDR3 is TGCGCCAGCAGCAAGGGACTAGCGGGGGGGCGGGGGGCCAACGTCCTGACTTTC. It translates to CASSKGLAGGRGANVLTF.

The chain recombines TRBV7-9 with TRBJ2-7; 7 positions match TRBD1. The CDR3 covers 14 residues. Germline CDR1 and CDR2: SEHNR and FQNEAQ (reference sequence). V shed 5 bases, J shed 1 base, and the junction held 5 bases outside the gene matches. CDR3 amino acids: CASSPGTVSYEQYF. CDR3 coding DNA: TGTGCCAGCAGCCCTGGGACAGTTTCCTACGAGCAGTACTTC.

The chain employs TRBV7-2 and TRBJ2-7, with a weak D call TRBD2 (6 bases). CDR3 length equals 14 residues. V was pared by 5 bases and J by 2 bases, with 13 bases between. Per the germline V gene, CDR1 is SGHTA and CDR2 is FQGNSA. The CDR3 DNA is TGTGCCAGCAGCGCATCCCGGGGGACCTACGAGCAGTACTTC. It specifies CASSASRGTYEQYF.

The genes are TRBV30 and TRBJ2-7; the D gene is possibly TRBD1 (5 bases). Germline-derived CDR1 and CDR2 are GTSNPN and SVGIG (reference sequence). The V end lost 4 bases, the J end lost 3 bases, and 7 bases lay between the germline ends. This CDR3 region has 11 residues. The CDR3 here is CAWKGDYEQYF. The DNA for the CDR3 is TGTGCCTGGAAAGGGGACTACGAGCAGTACTTC. Filled out from reference TRBV30 and TRBJ2-7, the complete variable domain reads SQTIHQWPATLVQPVGSPLSLECTVEGTSNPNLYWYRQAAGRGLQLLFYSVGIGQISSEVPQNLSASRPQDRQFILSSKKLLLSDSGFYLCAWKGDYEQYFGPGTRLTVT.

The gene calls are TRBV27 and TRBJ1-1; D is unresolved. Between the trimmed V and J ends, which lost 2 bases and 4 bases, there was a span of 14 bases. Germline V gene lookup returns CDR1 MNHEY and CDR2 SMNVEV (reference sequence). The CDR3 sequence is 15 residues long. CDR3 sequence (DNA): TGTGCCAGCAGTTTAGGCGGCTATTGGAGCACTGAAGCTTTCTTT. It specifies CASSLGGYWSTEAFF.

Only a few counts were recorded for this clone. In nucleotides, the CDR3 is TGTGCCTGGAGACAGGGACGGAGTGTCACAGATACGCAGTATTTT. It specifies CAWRQGRSVTDTQYF. This chain links TRBV30 with TRBJ2-3; possibly TRBD1 for D (6 bases). The length of the CDR3 is 15 residues. V was cut by 3 bases and J by 2 bases, with 15 bases left in between. Looked up from germline, CDR1 is GTSNPN and CDR2 is SVGIG (reference sequence).

This sequence joins TRBV6-1 and TRBJ1-2; D remains ambiguous. The length of the CDR3 is 13 residues. Trimming cost V 10 bases and J 8 bases, with 20 bases left between them. Germline V gene lookup returns CDR1 MNHNS and CDR2 SASEGT. The CDR3 protein is CATTVERVGGYTF. Written as DNA, the CDR3 is TGTGCCACTACCGTGGAGAGGGTAGGCGGCTACACCTTC.

The chain combines TRBV30 with TRBJ2-5; D is undetermined. Near its end, the DNA agrees better with TRBJ2-7, so the J call may be wrong. The CDR3 has 12 residues. The V gene's germline CDR1 is GTSNPN and CDR2 SVGIG (reference sequence). The CDR3 region is CAWILTSYEQYF. As DNA, the CDR3 is TGTGCCTGGATTCTTACCTCCTACGAGCAGTACTTC.